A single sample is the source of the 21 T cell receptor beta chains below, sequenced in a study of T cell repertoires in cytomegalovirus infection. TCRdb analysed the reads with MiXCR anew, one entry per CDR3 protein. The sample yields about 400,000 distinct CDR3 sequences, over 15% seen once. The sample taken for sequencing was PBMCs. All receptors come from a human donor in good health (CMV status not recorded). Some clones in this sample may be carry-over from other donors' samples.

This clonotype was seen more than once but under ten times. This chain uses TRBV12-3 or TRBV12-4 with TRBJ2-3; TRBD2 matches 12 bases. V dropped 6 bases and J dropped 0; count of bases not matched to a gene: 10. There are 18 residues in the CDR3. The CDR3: CASSYGLAGKASTDTQYF. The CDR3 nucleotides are TGTGCCAGCAGCTATGGACTAGCGGGAAAAGCTAGCACAGATACGCAGTATTTT.

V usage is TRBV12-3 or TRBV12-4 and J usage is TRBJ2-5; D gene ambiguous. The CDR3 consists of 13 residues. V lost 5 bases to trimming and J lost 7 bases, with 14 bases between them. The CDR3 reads CASSLPPGATQYF. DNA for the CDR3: TGTGCCAGCAGTCTCCCCCCAGGCGCGACCCAGTACTTC.

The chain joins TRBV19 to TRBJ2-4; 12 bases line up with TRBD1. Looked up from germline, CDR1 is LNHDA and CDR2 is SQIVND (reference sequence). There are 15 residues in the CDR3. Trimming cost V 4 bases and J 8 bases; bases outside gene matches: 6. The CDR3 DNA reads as TGTGCCAGTAGTAAAAGGGACAGGGGGCAAGACATTCAGTACTTC. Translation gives CASSKRDRGQDIQYF.

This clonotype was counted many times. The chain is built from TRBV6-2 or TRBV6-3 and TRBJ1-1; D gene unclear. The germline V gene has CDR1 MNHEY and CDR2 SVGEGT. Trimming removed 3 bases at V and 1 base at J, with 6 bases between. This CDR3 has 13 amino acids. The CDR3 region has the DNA TGTGCCAGCAGTTATAAGGGGAACACTGAAGCTTTCTTT. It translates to CASSYKGNTEAFF.

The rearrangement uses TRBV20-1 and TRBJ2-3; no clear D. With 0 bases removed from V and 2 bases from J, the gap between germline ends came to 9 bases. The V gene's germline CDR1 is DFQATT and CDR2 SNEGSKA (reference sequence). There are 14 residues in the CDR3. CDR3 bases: TGCAGTGCTAGAGAAAGCTCCTACACAGATACGCAGTATTTT. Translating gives CSARESSYTDTQYF.

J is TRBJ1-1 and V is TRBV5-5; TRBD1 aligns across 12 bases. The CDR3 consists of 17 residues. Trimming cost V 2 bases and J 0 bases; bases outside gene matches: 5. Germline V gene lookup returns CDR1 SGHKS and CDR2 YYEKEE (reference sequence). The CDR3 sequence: CASSFSGTGGLNTEAFF. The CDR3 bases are TGTGCCAGCAGCTTTTCCGGGACAGGGGGCCTGAACACTGAAGCTTTCTTT. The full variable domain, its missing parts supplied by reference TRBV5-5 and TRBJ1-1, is DAGVTQSPTHLIKTRGQQVTLRCSPISGHKSVSWYQQVLGQGPQFIFQYYEKEERGRGNFPDRFSARQFPNYSSELNVNALLLGDSALYLCASSFSGTGGLNTEAFFGQGTRLTVV.

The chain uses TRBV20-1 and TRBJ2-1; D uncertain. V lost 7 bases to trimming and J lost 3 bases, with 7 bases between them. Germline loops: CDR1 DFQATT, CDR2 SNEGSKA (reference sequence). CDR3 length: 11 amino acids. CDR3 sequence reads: CSVLDYNEQFF. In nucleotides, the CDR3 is TGCAGTGTACTCGACTACAATGAGCAGTTCTTC.

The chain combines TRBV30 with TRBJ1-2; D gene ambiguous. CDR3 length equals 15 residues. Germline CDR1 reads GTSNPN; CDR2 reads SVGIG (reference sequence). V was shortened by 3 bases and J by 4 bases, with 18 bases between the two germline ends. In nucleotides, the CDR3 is TGTGCCTGGAGAAATCTTCTAACCTCTAGCTATGGCTACACCTTC. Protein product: CAWRNLLTSSYGYTF. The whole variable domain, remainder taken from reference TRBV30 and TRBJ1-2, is SQTIHQWPATLVQPVGSPLSLECTVEGTSNPNLYWYRQAAGRGLQLLFYSVGIGQISSEVPQNLSASRPQDRQFILSSKKLLLSDSGFYLCAWRNLLTSSYGYTFGSGTRLTVV.

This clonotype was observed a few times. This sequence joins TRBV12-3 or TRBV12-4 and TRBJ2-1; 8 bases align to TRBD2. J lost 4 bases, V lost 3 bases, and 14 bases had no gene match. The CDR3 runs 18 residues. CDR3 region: CASSFIKSGGAWYNEQFF. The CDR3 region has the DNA TGTGCCAGCAGTTTTATAAAGAGCGGGGGCGCCTGGTACAATGAGCAGTTCTTC.

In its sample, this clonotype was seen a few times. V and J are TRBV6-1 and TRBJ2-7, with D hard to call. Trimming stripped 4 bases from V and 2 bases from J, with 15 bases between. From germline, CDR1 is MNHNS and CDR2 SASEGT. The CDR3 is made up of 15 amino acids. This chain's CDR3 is CASSGRYTVPYEQYF. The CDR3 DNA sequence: TGTGCCAGCAGTGGGAGATACACGGTACCCTACGAGCAGTACTTC.

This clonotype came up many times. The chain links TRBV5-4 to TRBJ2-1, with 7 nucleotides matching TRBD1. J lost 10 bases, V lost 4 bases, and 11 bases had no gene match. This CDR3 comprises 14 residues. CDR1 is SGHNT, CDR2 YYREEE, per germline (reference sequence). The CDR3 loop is CASSTGTELGEQFF. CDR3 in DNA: TGTGCCAGCAGCACCGGGACAGAACTTGGGGAGCAGTTCTTC.

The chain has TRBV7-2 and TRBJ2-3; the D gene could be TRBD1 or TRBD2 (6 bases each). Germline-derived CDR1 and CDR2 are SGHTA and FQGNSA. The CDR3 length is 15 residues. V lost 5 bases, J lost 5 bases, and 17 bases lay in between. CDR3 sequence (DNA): TGTGCCAGCAGCCCCATATACCGGGGGCGAGATACGCAGTATTTT. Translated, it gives CASSPIYRGRDTQYF. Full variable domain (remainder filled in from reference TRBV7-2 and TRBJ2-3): GAGVSQSPSNKVTEKGKDVELRCDPISGHTALYWYRQSLGQGLEFLIYFQGNSAPDKSGLPSDRFSAERTGGSVSTLTIQRTQQEDSAVYLCASSPIYRGRDTQYFGPGTRLTVL.

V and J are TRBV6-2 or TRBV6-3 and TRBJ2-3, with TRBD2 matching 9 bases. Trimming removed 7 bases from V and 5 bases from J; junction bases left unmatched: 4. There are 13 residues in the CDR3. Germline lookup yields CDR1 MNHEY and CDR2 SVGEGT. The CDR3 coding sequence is TGTGCCAGCACTAGCGGGGAAGTAGATACGCAGTATTTT. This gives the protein CASTSGEVDTQYF.

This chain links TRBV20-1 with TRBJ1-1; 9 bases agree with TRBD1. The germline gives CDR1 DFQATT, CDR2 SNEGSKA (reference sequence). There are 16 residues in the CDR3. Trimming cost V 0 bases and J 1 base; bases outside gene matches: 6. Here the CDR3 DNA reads TGCAGTGCTAGAGACCCCCCGGGACAGGGGAACACTGAAGCTTTCTTT. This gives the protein CSARDPPGQGNTEAFF.

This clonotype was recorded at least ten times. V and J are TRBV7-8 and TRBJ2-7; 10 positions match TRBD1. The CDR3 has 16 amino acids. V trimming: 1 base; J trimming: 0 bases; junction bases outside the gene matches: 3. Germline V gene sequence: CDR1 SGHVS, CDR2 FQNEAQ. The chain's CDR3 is CASSLVRDRGSYEQYF. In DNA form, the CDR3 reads TGTGCCAGCAGCTTAGTACGGGACAGGGGCTCCTACGAGCAGTACTTC.

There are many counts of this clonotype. The CDR3 protein is CASSLGQQRGEQYF. Written as DNA, the CDR3 is TGTGCCAGCAGCTTGGGACAGCAAAGGGGCGAGCAGTACTTC. This rearrangement joins TRBV7-9 to TRBJ2-7; 7 bases fit TRBD1. In germline, CDR1 is SEHNR, CDR2 FQNEAQ (reference sequence). Losses at the gene ends were 3 bases for V and 6 bases for J; bases not matched to a gene: 8. The CDR3 totals 14 residues.

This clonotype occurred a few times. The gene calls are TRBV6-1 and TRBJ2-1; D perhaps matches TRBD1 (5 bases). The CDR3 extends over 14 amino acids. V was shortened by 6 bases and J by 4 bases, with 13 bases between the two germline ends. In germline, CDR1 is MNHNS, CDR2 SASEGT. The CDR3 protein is CASRSPDRYNEQFF. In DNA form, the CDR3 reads TGTGCCAGCAGGTCCCCTGACAGATACAATGAGCAGTTCTTC.

CDR3 protein: CASGGGPYTGELFF. DNA for the CDR3: TGTGCCAGCGGGGGAGGGCCCTACACCGGGGAGCTGTTTTTT. This chain links TRBV6-2 or TRBV6-3 with TRBJ2-2, with 7 bases aligning to TRBD2. Trimming took 8 bases from V and 3 from J; bases not matched to a gene: 6. The CDR3 has 14 amino acids. Germline CDR1 MNHEY, CDR2 SVGEGT.

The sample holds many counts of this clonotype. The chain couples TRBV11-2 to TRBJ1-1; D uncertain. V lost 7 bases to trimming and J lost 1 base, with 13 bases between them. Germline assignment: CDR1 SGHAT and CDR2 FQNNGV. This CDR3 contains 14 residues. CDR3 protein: CASKKWLGNTEAFF. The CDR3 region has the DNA TGTGCCAGCAAAAAGTGGTTGGGGAACACTGAAGCTTTCTTT. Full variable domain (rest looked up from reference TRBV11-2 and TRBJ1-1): EAGVAQSPRYKIIEKRQSVAFWCNPISGHATLYWYQQILGQGPKLLIQFQNNGVVDDSQLPKDRFSAERLKGVDSTLKIQPAKLEDSAVYLCASKKWLGNTEAFFGQGTRLTVV.

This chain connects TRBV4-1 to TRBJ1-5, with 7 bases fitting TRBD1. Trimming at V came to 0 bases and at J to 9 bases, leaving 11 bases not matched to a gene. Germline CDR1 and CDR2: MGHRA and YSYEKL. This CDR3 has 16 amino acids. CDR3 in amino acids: CASSQDPTGFLRPQHF. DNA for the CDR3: TGCGCCAGCAGCCAAGATCCGACAGGGTTTTTACGGCCCCAGCATTTT.

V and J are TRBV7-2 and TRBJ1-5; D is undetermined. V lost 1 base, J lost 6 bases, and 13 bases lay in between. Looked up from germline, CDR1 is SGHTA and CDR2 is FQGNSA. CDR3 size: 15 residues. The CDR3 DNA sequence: TGTGCCAGCAGCTTAGATTCCGGGCGGATTCAGCCCCAGCATTTT. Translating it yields CASSLDSGRIQPQHF.